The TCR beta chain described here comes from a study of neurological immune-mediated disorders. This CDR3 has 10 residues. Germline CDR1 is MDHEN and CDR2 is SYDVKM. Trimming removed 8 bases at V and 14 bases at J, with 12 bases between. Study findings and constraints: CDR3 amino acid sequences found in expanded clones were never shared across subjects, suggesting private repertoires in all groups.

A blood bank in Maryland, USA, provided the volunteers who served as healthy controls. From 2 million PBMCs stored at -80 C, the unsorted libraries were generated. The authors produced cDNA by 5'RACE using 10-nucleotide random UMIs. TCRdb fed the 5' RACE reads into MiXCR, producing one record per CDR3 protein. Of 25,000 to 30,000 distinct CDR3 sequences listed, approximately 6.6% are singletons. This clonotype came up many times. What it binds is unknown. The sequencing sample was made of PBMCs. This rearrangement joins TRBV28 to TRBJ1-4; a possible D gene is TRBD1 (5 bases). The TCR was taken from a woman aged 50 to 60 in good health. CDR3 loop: CASAERDLFF. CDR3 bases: TGTGCCAGCGCTGAGCGGGACCTGTTTTTT.